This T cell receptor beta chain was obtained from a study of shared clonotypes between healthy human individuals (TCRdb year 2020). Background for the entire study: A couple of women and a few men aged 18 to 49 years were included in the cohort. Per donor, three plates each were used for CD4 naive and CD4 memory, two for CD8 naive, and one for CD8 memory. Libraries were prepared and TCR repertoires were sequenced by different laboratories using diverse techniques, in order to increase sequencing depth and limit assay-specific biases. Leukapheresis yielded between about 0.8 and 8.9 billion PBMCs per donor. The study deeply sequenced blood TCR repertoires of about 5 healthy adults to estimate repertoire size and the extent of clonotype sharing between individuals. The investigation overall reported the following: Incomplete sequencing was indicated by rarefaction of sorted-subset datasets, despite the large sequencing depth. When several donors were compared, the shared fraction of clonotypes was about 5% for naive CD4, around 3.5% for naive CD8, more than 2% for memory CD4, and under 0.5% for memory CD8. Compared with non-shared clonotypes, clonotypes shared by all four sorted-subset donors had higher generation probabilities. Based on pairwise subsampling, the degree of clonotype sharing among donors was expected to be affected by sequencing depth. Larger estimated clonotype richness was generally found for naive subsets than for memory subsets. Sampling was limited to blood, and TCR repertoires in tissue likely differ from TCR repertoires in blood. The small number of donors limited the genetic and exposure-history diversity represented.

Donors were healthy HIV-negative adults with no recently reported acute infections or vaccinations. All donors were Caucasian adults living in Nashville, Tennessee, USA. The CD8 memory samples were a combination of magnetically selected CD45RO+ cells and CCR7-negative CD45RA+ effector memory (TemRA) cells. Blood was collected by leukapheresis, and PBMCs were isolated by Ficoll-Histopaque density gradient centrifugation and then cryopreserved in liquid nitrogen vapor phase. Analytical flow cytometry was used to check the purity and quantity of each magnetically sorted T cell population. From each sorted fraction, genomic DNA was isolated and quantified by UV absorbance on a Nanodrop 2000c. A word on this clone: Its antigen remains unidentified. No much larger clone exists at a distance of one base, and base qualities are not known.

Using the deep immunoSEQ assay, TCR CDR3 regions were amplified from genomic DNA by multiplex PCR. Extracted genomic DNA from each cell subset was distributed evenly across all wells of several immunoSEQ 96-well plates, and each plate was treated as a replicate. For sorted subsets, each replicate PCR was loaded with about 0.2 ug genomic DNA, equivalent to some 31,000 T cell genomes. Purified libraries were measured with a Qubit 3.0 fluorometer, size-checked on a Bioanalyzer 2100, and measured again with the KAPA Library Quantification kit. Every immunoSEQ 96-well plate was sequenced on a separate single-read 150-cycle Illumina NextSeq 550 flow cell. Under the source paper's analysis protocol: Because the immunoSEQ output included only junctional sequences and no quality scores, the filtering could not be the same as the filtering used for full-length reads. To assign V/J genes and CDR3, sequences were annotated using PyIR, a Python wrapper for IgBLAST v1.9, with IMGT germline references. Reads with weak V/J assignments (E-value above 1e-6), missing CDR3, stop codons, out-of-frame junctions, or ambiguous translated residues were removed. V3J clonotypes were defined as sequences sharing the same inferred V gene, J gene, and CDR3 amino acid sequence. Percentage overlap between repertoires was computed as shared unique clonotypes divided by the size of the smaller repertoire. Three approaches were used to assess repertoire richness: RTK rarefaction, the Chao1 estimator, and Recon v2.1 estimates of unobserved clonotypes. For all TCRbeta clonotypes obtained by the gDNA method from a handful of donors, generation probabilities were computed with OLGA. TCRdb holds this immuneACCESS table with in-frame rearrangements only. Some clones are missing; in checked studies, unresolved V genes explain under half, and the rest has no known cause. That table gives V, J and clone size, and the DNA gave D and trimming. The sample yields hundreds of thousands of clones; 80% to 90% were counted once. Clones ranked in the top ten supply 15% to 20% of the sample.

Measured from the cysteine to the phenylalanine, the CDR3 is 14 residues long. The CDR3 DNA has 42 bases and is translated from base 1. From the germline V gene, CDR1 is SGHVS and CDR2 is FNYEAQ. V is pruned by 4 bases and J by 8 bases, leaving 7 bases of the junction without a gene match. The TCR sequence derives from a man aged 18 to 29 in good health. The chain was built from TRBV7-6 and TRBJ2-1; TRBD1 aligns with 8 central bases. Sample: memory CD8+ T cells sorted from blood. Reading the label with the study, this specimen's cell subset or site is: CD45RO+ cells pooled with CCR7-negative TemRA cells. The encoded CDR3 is CASSSGQGNDEQFF. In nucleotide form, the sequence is TGTGCCAGCAGCTCTGGACAGGGTAATGATGAGCAGTTCTTC.